The subject of this entry is one TCR beta chain. This clonotype was recorded a few times. Its recognized antigen is unknown. Per-base quality was not reported, and no clone a single base away is much larger than it. The source of the sample is a study of T cells in Graves' hyperthyroidism and ophthalmopathy (dated by TCRdb to the late 2010s). About the investigation overall: Peripheral blood samples were taken at initial diagnosis, before any treatment was given. TCR V-J signatures able to tell the groups apart were searched for in a discovery cohort of 100 patients, of whom 43 had Graves' ophthalmopathy and 57 had stable Graves' hyperthyroidism. Prospective prediction of ophthalmopathy was tested in an independent validation cohort consisting of 18 hyperthyroidism patients and 15 or so patients who later progressed to ophthalmopathy. For training and testing, the 110 or so patients in the discovery cohort were randomly divided in a 7:3 ratio. In over five Graves' hyperthyroidism patients, the study also compared T-cell repertoires from thyroid tissue with T-cell repertoires from blood. Once sampling was done, hyperthyroidism patients were given methimazole at a starting dose of 30 mg daily, whereas ophthalmopathy patients were given high-dose intravenous methylprednisolone. According to the paper, TCR Vbeta CDR3 sequencing was carried out on 135 peripheral blood samples, which came from about 45 ophthalmopathy, approximately 72 hyperthyroidism and about 17 progressor patients.

The TCR beta CDR3 regions were amplified from RNA transcripts. The first round of RT-PCR for the TCR CDR3 was performed with the HTBI primer set and the Qiagen OneStep RT-PCR kit. The libraries were constructed in a second round of multiplex PCR and then size-selected and purified. The libraries were sequenced on an Illumina HiSeq2000 using paired-end 100 bp reads. As for the authors' bioinformatics: Raw data were processed with SOAPnuke, discarding reads with adapters, uncalled bases, mean Phred below 15, or no exact constant-primer or identifier match. High-quality paired reads were merged with COPE v1.2.5, and unique nucleotide sequences were defined as clonotypes. MiTCR v1.1 was used to align clonotypes to the IMGT TRBV, TRBD and TRBJ reference segments. The analysis was restricted to V-J combinations with a frequency above 0.0001, which together covered 98% to 99.2% of the repertoires. A TCS score was defined as the ratio between F50 (clonal expansion) and ExV (chaos), using BLOSUM62-based TCRdist between CDR3 peptides within each V-J. Welch's t-statistics and random forest reduced fewer than 550 V-J features to 13, which were used in a naive Bayes classifier (R e1071). Starting from the raw public reads, TCRdb applied fastp trimming at Q25, assembled clones with MiXCR and retained in-frame beta chains. Rows merge per CDR3 protein into single entries with the most common DNA and genes. TCRdb, rather than the study authors, made the V and J calls. The table for this sample lists 600,000 or so distinct CDR3 sequences; about 17% of them were counted only once. The leading ten clones occupy around 3.9% of the sample.

What the authors observed across the whole study: In validation, progression to ophthalmopathy was predicted by the model with 70% to 71% sensitivity and under 85% specificity, a median of about 6.8 months before onset. Most expanded thyroid clonotypes (frequency above 0.001) were also detected in blood, suggesting blood repertoires may reflect thyroid immune responses. No statistical method was used to fix the sample size in advance, and group allocation was not hidden from the investigators. In cross-validation, a model built on a 13 V-J signature told ophthalmopathy apart from stable hyperthyroidism with over 85% sensitivity and around 84% specificity, and in testing the same model reached 80%/75%.

Graves' hyperthyroidism was defined as stable when no progression to ophthalmopathy occurred over 18 months of follow-up. Hyperthyroidism patients were newly diagnosed, had a disease duration of under 2 months, and were aged 18 to 65 years. The study excluded patients with uncontrolled infections, other autoimmune diseases, pregnancy or lactation. Diagnoses relied on clinical symptoms, serum thyroxine and TRAb, thyroid ultrasound and orbital computed tomography. PBMCs were isolated from roughly 10 ml of fresh peripheral blood by Ficoll-Paque density gradient centrifugation. Total RNA was extracted using Trizol reagent, and RNA quality was assessed on an Agilent 2100 Bioanalyzer. The CDR3, cysteine through phenylalanine, is 17 amino acids long. This entry keeps only the CDR3 DNA: 51 bases, framed from base 1. Between the V and J ends, shortened by 0 bases and 0 bases respectively, the junction contains 14 bases. Via the germline V gene (reference sequence), CDR1 is LGHDT and CDR2 YNNKEL.

In this chain, TRBV3-1 is recombined with TRBJ2-5; TRBD2 is a possible D gene, resting on 6 matching bases. The sequencing input was blood. This TCR was sampled from a woman under 40 with Graves' hyperthyroidism. In nucleotide form, the sequence is TGTGCCAGCAGCCAAGAGGGGGGACGGACTTACCAAGAGACCCAGTACTTC. This encodes CASSQEGGRTYQETQYF.